Following are 19 T cell receptor beta chains from one sample sequenced in a study of OX40 agonist ivuxolimab in advanced cancers. This table comes from immunoSEQ multiplex PCR, and its TCRdb copy is limited to in-frame clones, with some not included. The sample includes 45,000 or so clones, about 88% of them seen just once. The specimen was CD4+ or CD8+ T cells sorted from blood, collected in a trial of the OX40 agonist ivuxolimab. These receptor sequences come from an adult with an advanced solid tumor such as melanoma, head and neck, liver or kidney cancer.

CDR3 nucleotide sequence: TGTGCCAGCACCGAACCGATTACAGGGTGGGGCTACACCTTC. The encoded protein is CASTEPITGWGYTF. This rearrangement joins TRBV7-2 to TRBJ1-2; tentatively, D is TRBD1 (6 bases). Trimming shortened V by 7 bases and J by 8 bases, and 20 bases separated the two germline ends. This CDR3 is 14 amino acids long. The V gene's germline CDR1 is SGHTA and CDR2 FQGNSA.

V is TRBV7-2 and J is TRBJ2-1; tentative D call: TRBD2 (6 bases). Per the germline V gene, CDR1 is SGHTA and CDR2 is FQGNSA. CDR3 size: 15 residues. The V and J ends lost 1 base and 3 bases respectively, with 10 bases between them. CDR3 amino acids: CASSLEAGLYNEQFF. The DNA of the CDR3 is TGTGCCAGCAGCTTAGAGGCGGGGCTCTACAATGAGCAGTTCTTC.

V usage is TRBV7-9 and J usage is TRBJ2-5; D not resolved. This CDR3 spans 12 amino acids. Trimming cost V 2 bases and J 5 bases, with 6 bases left between them. Germline V CDR1 and CDR2: SEHNR, FQNEAQ (reference sequence). The CDR3 nucleotides are TGTGCCAGCAGCTTAAGCTTGGAGACCCAGTACTTC. Protein: CASSLSLETQYF. Together with reference TRBV7-9 and TRBJ2-5, the CDR3 gives the full variable domain: DTGVSQNPRHKITKRGQNVTFRCDPISEHNRLYWYRQTLGQGPEFLTYFQNEAQLEKSRLLSDRFSAERPKGSFSTLEIQRTEQGDSAMYLCASSLSLETQYFGPGTRLLVL.

The chain joins TRBV9 to TRBJ1-2; 7 bases map to TRBD1. The V and J ends lost 0 bases and 8 bases, in that order; junction bases with no gene match: 7. Germline assignment: CDR1 SGDLS and CDR2 YYNGEE. The CDR3 is 14 residues long. The CDR3 reads CASSVVDRVGGYTF. The CDR3, as DNA: TGTGCCAGCAGCGTAGTTGACAGGGTAGGGGGCTACACCTTC.

This clone was recorded a few times. This sequence joins TRBV5-6 and TRBJ1-2, with 7 bases lining up with TRBD1. V gave up 3 bases and J gave up 6 bases; unmatched junction bases: 5. The CDR3 is made up of 13 amino acids. Germline loops: CDR1 SGHDT, CDR2 YYEEEE. The CDR3 region has the DNA TGTGCCAGCAGCTACAGGGGAAACGATGGCTACACCTTC. Translation: CASSYRGNDGYTF.

The chain uses TRBV19 and TRBJ1-2; D gene uncertain. V lost 3 bases and J lost 4, with 9 bases in between. Germline CDR1 and CDR2: LNHDA and SQIVND (reference sequence). The CDR3 extends over 13 amino acids. Here the CDR3 reads CASSMRGGYGYTF. The CDR3 DNA sequence: TGTGCCAGTAGTATGAGAGGAGGCTATGGCTACACCTTC.

The chain carries TRBV7-9 and TRBJ2-5; 11 positions agree with TRBD1. There are 15 residues in the CDR3. The germline gives CDR1 SEHNR, CDR2 FQNEAQ (reference sequence). V shed 5 bases and J 5 bases; nucleotides not matched to a gene: 7. CDR3 in amino acids: CASSLRTGGGETQYF. The CDR3 coding sequence is TGTGCCAGCAGCCTTCGGACAGGGGGCGGTGAGACCCAGTACTTC.

The chain employs TRBV5-8 and TRBJ1-2; D possibly corresponds to TRBD1 (5 bases). The CDR3 covers 15 residues. With 4 bases removed from V and 3 bases from J, the gap between germline ends came to 16 bases. Germline CDR1 reads SGHTS; CDR2 reads YDEGEE. The CDR3 here is CASSLHGRADYGYTF. The CDR3 bases are TGTGCCAGCAGCCTGCACGGCAGGGCCGACTATGGCTACACCTTC.

The chain carries TRBV7-3 and TRBJ2-1, with TRBD1 identical over 11 bases. The germline V gene has CDR1 SGHTA and CDR2 FQGTGA. The CDR3 is 19 amino acids. Germline trimming cut 4 bases from V and 2 bases from J; bases unmatched to any gene: 13. As DNA, the CDR3 is TGTGCCAGCAGCTCCTCCGGACAGGGGGCTTACGGGACCTACAATGAGCAGTTCTTC. It encodes CASSSSGQGAYGTYNEQFF. The variable domain in full, with the rest retrieved from reference TRBV7-3 and TRBJ2-1, is GAGVSQTPSNKVTEKGKYVELRCDPISGHTALYWYRQSLGQGPEFLIYFQGTGAADDSGLPNDRFFAVRPEGSVSTLKIQRTERGDSAVYLCASSSSGQGAYGTYNEQFFGPGTRLTVL.

The chain carries TRBV4-2 and TRBJ2-1, with D tentatively TRBD2 (7 bases). V was shortened by 4 bases and J by 1 base, with 17 bases between the two germline ends. Germline loops: CDR1 LGHNA, CDR2 YNFKEQ. The CDR3 spans 17 residues. Written as DNA, the CDR3 is TGTGCCAGCAGCCTCTCGGGGGCCGGGAGGTCCTACAATGAGCAGTTCTTC. Protein sequence: CASSLSGAGRSYNEQFF.

This clone appeared once. The chain combines TRBV7-8 with TRBJ2-1, with D uncertain. This CDR3 has 12 residues. Germline V gives CDR1 SGHVS, CDR2 FQNEAQ. The ends were cut back, 1 base at V and 9 bases at J, with 7 bases in the middle. The DNA of the CDR3 is TGTGCCAGCAGCTTAGTGCTGACTGAGCAGTTCTTC. Protein product: CASSLVLTEQFF.

The CDR3 DNA follows: TGTGCCAGCACCCCTATCGTGGGACAGGGGGCGACCGGGGAGCTGTTTTTT. Residues: CASTPIVGQGATGELFF. This sequence joins TRBV5-6 and TRBJ2-2; 12 bases are a match to TRBD1. Losses at the gene ends were 6 bases for V and 5 bases for J; bases not matched to a gene: 11. The CDR3 is 17 residues long. The germline gives CDR1 SGHDT, CDR2 YYEEEE.

CDR3 sequence: CASSSPGQGGYNSPLHF. CDR3 DNA: TGTGCCAGCAGCTCCCCTGGACAGGGAGGCTATAATTCACCCCTCCACTTT. The chain uses TRBV7-2 and TRBJ1-6; 8 nucleotides align to TRBD1. This CDR3 has 17 amino acids. Germline assignment: CDR1 SGHTA and CDR2 FQGNSA. The trim removed 4 bases at V and 3 bases at J, leaving 8 bases unmatched.

This chain uses TRBV18 with TRBJ2-7; TRBD1 agrees at 7 bases. The CDR3 runs 12 residues. Germline CDR1 reads KGHSH; CDR2 reads LQKENI. Germline trimming cut 6 bases from V and 6 bases from J; bases unmatched to any gene: 5. CDR3 bases: TGTGCCAGCTCGAGGGGGCTCGGCGAGCAGTACTTC. This codes for CASSRGLGEQYF. Combining the CDR3 with reference TRBV18 and TRBJ2-7 gives the whole variable domain NAGVMQNPRHLVRRRGQEARLRCSPMKGHSHVYWYRQLPEEGLKFMVYLQKENIIDESGMPKERFSAEFPKEGPSILRIQQVVRGDSAAYFCASSRGLGEQYFGPGTRLTVT.

This sequence joins TRBV25-1 and TRBJ1-3, with no clear D. This CDR3 contains 15 residues. The germline V gene encodes CDR1 MGHDK and CDR2 SYGVNS. V shed 8 bases and J shed 2 bases, with 16 bases lying between them. For the CDR3, the DNA is TGTGCCAGCCAACCCGCGGGCAGTACTGGAAACACCATATATTTT. Protein: CASQPAGSTGNTIYF.

This chain uses TRBV5-4 with TRBJ2-5; D is perhaps TRBD2 (6 bases). This CDR3 spans 16 amino acids. The germline V and J ends were trimmed by 3 bases and 5 bases, with 20 bases remaining between them. Germline V gene sequence: CDR1 SGHNT, CDR2 YYREEE (reference sequence). CDR3 DNA: TGTGCCAGCAGCTCTACGGTGGGGGGTTTACGGGAGACCCAGTACTTC. Translated: CASSSTVGGLRETQYF.

This chain joins TRBV12-5 and TRBJ2-1, with 10 positions matching TRBD2. V shed 10 bases, J shed 12 bases, and the junction held 15 bases outside the gene matches. The CDR3 consists of 14 residues. Germline assignment: CDR1 LGHNT and CDR2 FRNRAP. This chain's CDR3 is CATFTGLAGEVQFF. The DNA for the CDR3 is TGTGCTACTTTCACGGGGCTAGCGGGAGAAGTGCAGTTCTTC.

The chain links TRBV19 to TRBJ2-2; D is unresolved. Deletions cut 5 bases from V and 5 bases from J, with 6 bases between. The germline CDR1 and CDR2 sequences are LNHDA and SQIVND (reference sequence). This CDR3 has 12 residues. The CDR3, as DNA: TGTGCCAGTAGTCTCCGGACCGGGGAGCTGTTTTTT. Its translation is CASSLRTGELFF.

The genes are TRBV29-1 and TRBJ2-5; D gene uncertain. The V gene lost 7 bases and the J gene lost 5 bases, with 11 bases spanning the gap. The CDR3 extends over 11 amino acids. Per germline, CDR1 SQVTM and CDR2 ANQGSEA. In DNA, the CDR3 is TGCAGCGCCGCGGTGGCGGAGACCCAGTACTTC. It translates to CSAAVAETQYF. Full variable domain (rest looked up from reference TRBV29-1 and TRBJ2-5): SAVISQKPSRDICQRGTSLTIQCQVDSQVTMMFWYRQQPGQSLTLIATANQGSEATYESGFVIDKFPISRPNLTFSTLTVSNMSPEDSSIYLCSAAVAETQYFGPGTRLLVL.